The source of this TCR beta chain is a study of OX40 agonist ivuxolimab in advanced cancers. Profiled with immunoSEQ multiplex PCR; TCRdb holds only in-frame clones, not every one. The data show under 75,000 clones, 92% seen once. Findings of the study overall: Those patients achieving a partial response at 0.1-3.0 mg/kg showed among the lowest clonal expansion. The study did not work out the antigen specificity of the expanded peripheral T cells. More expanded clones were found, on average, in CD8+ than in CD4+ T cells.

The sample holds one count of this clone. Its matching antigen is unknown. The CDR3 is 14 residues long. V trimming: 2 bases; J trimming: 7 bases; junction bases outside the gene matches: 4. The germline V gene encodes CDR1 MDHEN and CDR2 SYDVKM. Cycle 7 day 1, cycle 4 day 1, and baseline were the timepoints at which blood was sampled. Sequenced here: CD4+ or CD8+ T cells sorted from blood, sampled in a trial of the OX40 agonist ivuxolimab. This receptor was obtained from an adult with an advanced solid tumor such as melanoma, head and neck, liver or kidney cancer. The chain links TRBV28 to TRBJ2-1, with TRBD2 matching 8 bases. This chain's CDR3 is CASSLAGGRNEQFF. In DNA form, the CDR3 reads TGTGCCAGCAGTTTAGCGGGAGGAAGGAATGAGCAGTTCTTC.